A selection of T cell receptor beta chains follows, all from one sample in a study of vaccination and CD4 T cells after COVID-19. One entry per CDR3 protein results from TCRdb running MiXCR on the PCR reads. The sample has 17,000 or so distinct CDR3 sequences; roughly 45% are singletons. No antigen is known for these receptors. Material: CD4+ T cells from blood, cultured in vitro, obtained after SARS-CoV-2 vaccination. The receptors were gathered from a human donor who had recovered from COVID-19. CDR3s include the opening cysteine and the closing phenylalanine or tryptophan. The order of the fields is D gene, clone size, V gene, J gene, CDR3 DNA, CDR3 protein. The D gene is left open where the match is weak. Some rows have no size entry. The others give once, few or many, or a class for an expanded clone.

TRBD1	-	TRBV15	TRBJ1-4	TGTGCCACCAGCAGAGATTATGAGGGGGCAAGGGAAAAACTGTTTTTT	CATSRDYEGAREKLFF
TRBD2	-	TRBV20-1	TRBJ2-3	TGCAGTGCTAGGGGGGCCTCGACTAGCGGGAGGACAGATACGCAGTATTTT	CSARGASTSGRTDTQYF
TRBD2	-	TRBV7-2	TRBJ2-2	TGTGCCAGCAGCTCGGTAACTAGCGGGAGGAACACCGGGGAGCTGTTTTTT	CASSSVTSGRNTGELFF
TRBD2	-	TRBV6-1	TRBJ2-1	TGTGCCATCAAGATAGCGGGAGGGCCAGGGAATGAGCAGTTCTTC	CAIKIAGGPGNEQFF
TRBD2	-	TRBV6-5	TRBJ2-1	TGTGCCAGCAGTTATCCTACCTTCCGGACTAGCGGGAGCCACAATGAGCAGTTCTTC	CASSYPTFRTSGSHNEQFF
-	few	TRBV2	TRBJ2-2	TGTGCCAGCACGGAGTTCGGGAGCTTTGTCGGGGAGCTGTTTTTT	CASTEFGSFVGELFF
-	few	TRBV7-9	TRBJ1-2	TGTGCCAGCAGCTTAGAACAGGCAGGGGAGTGGAGAGACTATGGCTACACCTTC	CASSLEQAGEWRDYGYTF
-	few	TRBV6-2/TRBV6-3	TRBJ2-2	TGTGCCAGCAGTTACTCAGGACAAAACACCGGGGAGCTGTTTTTT	CASSYSGQNTGELFF
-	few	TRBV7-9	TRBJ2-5	TGTGCCAGCAGCTTAGCCGGTGGGGGAGAGACCCAGTACTTC	CASSLAGGGETQYF
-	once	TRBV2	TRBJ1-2	TGTGCCAGCAAGTTTTATTTCAATGGCTACACCTTC	CASKFYFNGYTF
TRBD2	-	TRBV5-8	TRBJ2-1	TGTGCCAGCAGCTTCCGGACTAGCGGCTACAATGAGCAGTTCTTC	CASSFRTSGYNEQFF
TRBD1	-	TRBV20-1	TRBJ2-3	TGCAGTGCTATAAGCTGGGACAGGGCTACAGATACGCAGTATTTT	CSAISWDRATDTQYF
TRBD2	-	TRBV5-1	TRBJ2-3	TGCGCCAGCAGTCAAAGCGGGATGGATACGCAGTATTTT	CASSQSGMDTQYF
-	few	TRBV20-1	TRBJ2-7	TGCAGTGCGGCAAAGGTCGGTGAGCAGTACTTC	CSAAKVGEQYF
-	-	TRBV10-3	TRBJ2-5	TGTGCCATCAGTGTGGTCAGGGGCCAAGAGACCCAGTACTTC	CAISVVRGQETQYF
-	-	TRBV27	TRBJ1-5	TGTGCCAGCCAAGCTGCGGACGGTAGCAATCAGCCCCAGCATTTT	CASQAADGSNQPQHF
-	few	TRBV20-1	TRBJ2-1	TGCAGTGGGGTTGCGGTCGATGAGCAGTTCTTC	CSGVAVDEQFF
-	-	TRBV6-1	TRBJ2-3	TGTGCCAGCAGTGGATCGCGGGATACGCAGTATTTT	CASSGSRDTQYF
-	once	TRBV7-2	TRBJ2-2	TGTGCCAGCAGCCATACCTCCAAGGGAATCACCGGGGAGCTGTTTTTT	CASSHTSKGITGELFF
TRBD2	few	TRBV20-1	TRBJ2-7	TGCAGTGCTAGATCGGTTTCTAGCGGAGAAAGTTACGAGCAGTACTTC	CSARSVSSGESYEQYF
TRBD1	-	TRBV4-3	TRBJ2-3	TGCGCCAGCAGCCCCCGGGACAGGGGGGATGTGGATACGCAGTATTTT	CASSPRDRGDVDTQYF
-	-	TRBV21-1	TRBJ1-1	TGTGCCAGCAGCAAACGACGAGACGGCTCCCCTGAAGCTTTCTTT	CASSKRRDGSPEAFF
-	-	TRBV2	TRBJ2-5	TGTGCCAGCAGAGAACAAGAGACCCAGTACTTC	CASREQETQYF
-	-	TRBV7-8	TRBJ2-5	TGTGCCAGCAGCTTGTATCGGGGGCTCCGACAGACCCAGTACTTC	CASSLYRGLRQTQYF
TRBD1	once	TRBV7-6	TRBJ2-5	TGTGCCAGCAGGGAAGGGACAGGGCTATCCGAGACCCAGTGCTTC	CASREGTGLSETQCF
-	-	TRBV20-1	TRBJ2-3	TGCAGTGCTAGAGAAGGTGGTGGAGGCACAGATACGCAGTATTTT	CSAREGGGGTDTQYF
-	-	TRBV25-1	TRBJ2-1	TGTGCCAGCAGTGAAGCTGGGCCAGACAATGAGCAGTTCTTC	CASSEAGPDNEQFF
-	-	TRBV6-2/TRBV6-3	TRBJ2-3	TGTGCCAGCAGTTATCGGTCGATAGAAATAGATACGCAGTATTTT	CASSYRSIEIDTQYF
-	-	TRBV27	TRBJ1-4	TGTGCCAGCAGTCTGGACGGGGGTAACGAAAAACTGTTTTTT	CASSLDGGNEKLFF
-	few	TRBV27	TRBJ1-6	TGTGCCAGCAGTACCCCGGGGGTCAGGAATTCACCCCTCCACTTT	CASSTPGVRNSPLHF
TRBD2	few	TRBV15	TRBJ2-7	TGTGCCACCAGCAGCTGGCTAGCGGGATCCACAAAGTACGAGCAGTACTTC	CATSSWLAGSTKYEQYF
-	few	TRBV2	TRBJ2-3	TGTGCCAGCAGCCTGGACCCTACTAGCACAGATACGCAGTATTTT	CASSLDPTSTDTQYF
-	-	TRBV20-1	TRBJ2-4	TGCAGTGCTTTAAGCAGGGAGGCGAACATTCAGTACTTC	CSALSREANIQYF
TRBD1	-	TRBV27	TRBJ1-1	TGTGCCAGCAGTCCCGACAGGGGCACTGAAGCTTTCTTT	CASSPDRGTEAFF
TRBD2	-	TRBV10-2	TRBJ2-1	TGCGCCAGCAGTGAGACTAGACTAGCGGGAGGCCCCAGCTCCTACAATGAGCAGTTCTTC	CASSETRLAGGPSSYNEQFF
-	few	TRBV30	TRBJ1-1	TGTGCCTGGAGTAAGGATAGTAGCACTGAAGCTTTCTTT	CAWSKDSSTEAFF
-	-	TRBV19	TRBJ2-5	TGTGCCAGTAGTTGCGGAAGGGAAGAGACCCAGTACTTC	CASSCGREETQYF
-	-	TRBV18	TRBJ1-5	TGTGCCAGCTCACCACCGGTCATGGGGAGGGGGAACCAGCATTTT	CASSPPVMGRGNQHF
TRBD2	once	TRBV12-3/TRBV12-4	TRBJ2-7	TGTGCCAGCAGGCGCATCTCGGGGGGGGAGCAGTACTTC	CASRRISGGEQYF
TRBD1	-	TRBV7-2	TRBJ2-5	TGTGCCAGCAGCTTTGACAGGGGGCGAGAGACCCAGTACTTC	CASSFDRGRETQYF
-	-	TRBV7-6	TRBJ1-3	TGTGCCAGCAGCTCCACCAGTACCGGTGGGGTCTCTGGAAACACCATATATTTT	CASSSTSTGGVSGNTIYF
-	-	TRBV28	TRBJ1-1	TGTGCCAGCAGTTTTGAGAGGGTCGCTGAAGCTTTCTTT	CASSFERVAEAFF
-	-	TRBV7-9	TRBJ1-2	TGTGCCAGCAGTAATTGGGACGGATATAACTATGGCTACACCTTC	CASSNWDGYNYGYTF
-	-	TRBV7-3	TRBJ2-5	TGTGCCAGCAGCCCAACGGGGGCCGAGGGGACCCAGTACTTC	CASSPTGAEGTQYF
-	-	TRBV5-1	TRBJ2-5	TGCGCCAGCAGCTTGGTTTTCTCCCCCGAGACCCAGTACTTC	CASSLVFSPETQYF
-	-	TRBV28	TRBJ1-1	TGTGCCTTGAACAAGTGGGCAGGTTCGGTCTATGGAGCTTTCTTT	CALNKWAGSVYGAFF
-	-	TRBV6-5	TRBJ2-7	TGTGCCAGCAGTTACTCGGACCTCTACGAGCAGTACTTC	CASSYSDLYEQYF
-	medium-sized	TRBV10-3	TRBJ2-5	TGTGCCATCAGACGGGACGGCTTCCAAGAGACCCAGTACTTC	CAIRRDGFQETQYF
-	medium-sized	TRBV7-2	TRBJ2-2	TGTGCCAGCAGCTTAGTAGGGCGGACGAACACCGGGGAGCTGTTTTTT	CASSLVGRTNTGELFF
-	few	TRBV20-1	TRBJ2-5	TGCAGTGCTAGTACCGTGGAGACCCAGTACTTC	CSASTVETQYF
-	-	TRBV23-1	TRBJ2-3	TGCGCCAGCAGCCTGGGCGGCGATACGCAGTATTTT	CASSLGGDTQYF
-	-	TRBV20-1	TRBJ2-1	TGCAGTGCTTTTCCACGCGAGCAGTTCTTC	CSAFPREQFF
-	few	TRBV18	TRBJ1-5	TGTGCCAGCTCACCAGCATGGGGAGAACCCGATCAGCCCCAGCATTTT	CASSPAWGEPDQPQHF
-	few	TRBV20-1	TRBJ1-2	TGCAGTGCTAGGAGGGGGATTACTAACTATGGCTACACCTTC	CSARRGITNYGYTF
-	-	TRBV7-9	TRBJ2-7	TGTGCCAGCAGACCCGGACAGAACTCCTACGAGCAGTACTTC	CASRPGQNSYEQYF